Given below is one T cell receptor beta chain in context. Antigen unknown. The CDR3 goes on 3 residues after the read ends, and that part is filled in from the germline J gene. The sample originates from a study of T cells in women clearing cervical HPV infection. Study-wide points: Cases and controls were distinguished at AUC over 0.75 by richness and V genes.

Assay used: immunoSEQ multiplex PCR; TCRdb lists only in-frame clones, some missing. This sample contains roughly 30,000 clones. CDR1 and CDR2 from the germline V gene are SNHLY and FYNNEI. Trimming took 1 base from V and 6 from J, leaving 13 bases between them. The CDR3 contains 15 residues. Dot-blot hybridization genotyped cervical HPV amplified with MY09/MY11 PCR. This chain uses TRBV2 with TRBJ1-5; D call uncertain. The TCR originated in a woman between 18 and 75 years old with a cervical HPV16 infection that either progressed to CIN3+ or cleared (not recorded which). The sequenced material came from blood buffy coat. The CDR3 region is CASSEGSAAGQPQHF. CDR3 DNA (partial): TGTGCCAGCAGTGAAGGGTCGGCGGCCGGTCAGCCC.